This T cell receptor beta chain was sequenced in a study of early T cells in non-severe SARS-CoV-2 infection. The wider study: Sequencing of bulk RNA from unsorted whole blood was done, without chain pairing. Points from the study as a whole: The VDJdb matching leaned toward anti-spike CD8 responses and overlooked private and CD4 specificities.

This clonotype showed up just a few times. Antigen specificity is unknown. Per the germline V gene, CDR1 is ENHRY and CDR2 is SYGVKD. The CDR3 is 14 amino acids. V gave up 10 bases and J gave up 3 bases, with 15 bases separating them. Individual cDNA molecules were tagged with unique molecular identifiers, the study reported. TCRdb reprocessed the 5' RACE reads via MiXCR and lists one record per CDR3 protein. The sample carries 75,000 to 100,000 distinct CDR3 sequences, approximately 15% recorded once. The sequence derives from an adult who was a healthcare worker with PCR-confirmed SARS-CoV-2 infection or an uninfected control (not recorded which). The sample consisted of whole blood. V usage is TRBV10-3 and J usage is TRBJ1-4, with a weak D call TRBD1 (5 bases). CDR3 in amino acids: CATNHGAPNEKLFF. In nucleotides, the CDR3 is TGTGCCACCAACCATGGGGCGCCTAATGAAAAACTGTTTTTT.